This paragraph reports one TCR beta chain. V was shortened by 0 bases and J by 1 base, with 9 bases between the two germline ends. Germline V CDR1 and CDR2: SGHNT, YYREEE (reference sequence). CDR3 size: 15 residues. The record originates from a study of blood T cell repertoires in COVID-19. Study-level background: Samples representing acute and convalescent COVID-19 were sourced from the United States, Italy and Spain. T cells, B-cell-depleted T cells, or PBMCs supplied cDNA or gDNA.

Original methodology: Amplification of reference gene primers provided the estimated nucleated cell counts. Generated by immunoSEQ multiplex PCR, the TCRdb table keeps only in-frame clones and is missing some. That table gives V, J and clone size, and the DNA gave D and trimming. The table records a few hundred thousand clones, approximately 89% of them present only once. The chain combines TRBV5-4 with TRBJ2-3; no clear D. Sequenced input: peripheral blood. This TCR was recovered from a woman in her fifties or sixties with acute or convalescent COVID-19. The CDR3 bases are TGTGCCAGCAGCTTGGTATGGCAGGGCACAGATACGCAGTATTTT. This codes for CASSLVWQGTDTQYF.